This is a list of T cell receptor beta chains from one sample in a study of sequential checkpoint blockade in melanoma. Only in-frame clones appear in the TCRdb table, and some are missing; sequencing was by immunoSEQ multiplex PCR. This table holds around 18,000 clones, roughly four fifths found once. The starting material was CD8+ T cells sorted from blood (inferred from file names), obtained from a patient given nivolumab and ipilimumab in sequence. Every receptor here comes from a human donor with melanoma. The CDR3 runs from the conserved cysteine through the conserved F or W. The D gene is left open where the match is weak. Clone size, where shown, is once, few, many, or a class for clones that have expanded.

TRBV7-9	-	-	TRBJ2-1	TGTGCCAGCAGCTGGGGGGAGGCTAGGAATGAGCAGTTCTTC	CASSWGEARNEQFF
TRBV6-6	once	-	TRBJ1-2	TGTGCCAGCAGTTATGGACAGAACATTAACTATGGCTACACCTTC	CASSYGQNINYGYTF
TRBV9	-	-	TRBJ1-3	TGTGCCAGCAGCGTAGCTGGGTTAGCCGGAAACACCATATATTTT	CASSVAGLAGNTIYF
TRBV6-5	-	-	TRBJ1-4	TGTGCCAGCAGCCAGGGGCCTAGAGGAGAAAAACTGTTTTTT	CASSQGPRGEKLFF
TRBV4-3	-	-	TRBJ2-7	TGCGCCAGCAGCCAAGGTTTGCAGGACGGGGCCTACGAGCAGTACTTC	CASSQGLQDGAYEQYF
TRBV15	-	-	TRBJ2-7	TGTGCCACGAGCACAAGGGAGACGGGTGAGCAGTACTTC	CATSTRETGEQYF
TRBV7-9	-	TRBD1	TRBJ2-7	TGTGCCAGCAGCGCCGCCGGGACAGGGAACTACGAGCAGTACTTC	CASSAAGTGNYEQYF
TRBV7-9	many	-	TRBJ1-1	TGTGCCAGCAGCTTAGGGACAGCACCAATGAACACTGAAGCTTTCTTT	CASSLGTAPMNTEAFF
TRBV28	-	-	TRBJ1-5	TGTGCCAGCAGTTTTCGTGGGAGTTATAGCAATCAGCCCCAGCATTTT	CASSFRGSYSNQPQHF
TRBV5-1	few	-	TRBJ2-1	TGCGCCAGCAGCAGGAGGGCCCCTCAGGTCGGGGATGAGCAGTTCTTC	CASSRRAPQVGDEQFF
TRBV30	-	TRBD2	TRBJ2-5	TGTGCCTGGAAGAACGGGGGGTGGGAGACCCAGTACTTC	CAWKNGGWETQYF
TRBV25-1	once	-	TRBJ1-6	TGTGCCACCAGAAGCGGGGGGGACCTGATTTTT	CATRSGGDLIF
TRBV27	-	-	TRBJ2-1	TGTGCCAGCAGTTTCCTCATCGGGGGTGACAATGAGCAGTTCTTC	CASSFLIGGDNEQFF
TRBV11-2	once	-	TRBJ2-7	TGTGCCAGCAGCTTAGGGACAGCCTACGAGCAGTACTTC	CASSLGTAYEQYF
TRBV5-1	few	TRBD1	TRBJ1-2	TGCGCCAGCAGCTTTGAACAGGGGGCTGATGGCTACACCTTC	CASSFEQGADGYTF
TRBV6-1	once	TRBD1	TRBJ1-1	TGTGCCAGCACCGATACAGGGGAGGTCACTGAAGCTTTCTTT	CASTDTGEVTEAFF
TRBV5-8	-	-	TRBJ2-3	TGTGCCAGCAGCCCACAAGCCTTGCTAGCTGGAGATACGCAGTATTTT	CASSPQALLAGDTQYF
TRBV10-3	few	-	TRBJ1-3	TGTGCCATCAGTGGGCCGGGGGGACATTCTGGAAACACCATATATTTT	CAISGPGGHSGNTIYF
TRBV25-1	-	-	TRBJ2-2	TGTGCCAGCAGCCTCGGGAGTACCGGGGAGCTGTTTTTT	CASSLGSTGELFF
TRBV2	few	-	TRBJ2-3	TGTGCCAGCAGGCCTAGGGGTCCCACAGATACGCAGTATTTT	CASRPRGPTDTQYF
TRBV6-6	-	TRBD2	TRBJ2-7	TGTGCCAGCAGTTCACGGCTAGCGGGGCCCAGCGGGAACTTC	CASSSRLAGPSGNF
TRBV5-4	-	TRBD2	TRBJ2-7	TGTGCCAGCCACGAAGCGGGGGGCAGCTCCTACGAGCAGTACTTC	CASHEAGGSSYEQYF
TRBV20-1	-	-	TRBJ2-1	TGCAGTGCTAGGGCACCTGAGCAGTTCTTC	CSARAPEQFF
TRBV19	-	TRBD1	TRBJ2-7	TGTGCCAGTAGTACAACAGGGGCGTCCGTGACCGAGCAGTACTTC	CASSTTGASVTEQYF
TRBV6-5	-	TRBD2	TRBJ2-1	TGTGCCAGCAGTTACCCCACTAGCGGGGGGCTCAATGAGCAGTTCTTC	CASSYPTSGGLNEQFF
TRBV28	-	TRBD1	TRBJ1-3	TGTGCCAGCAGTGGTTTGACAGGGGCATCTGGAAACACCATATATTTT	CASSGLTGASGNTIYF
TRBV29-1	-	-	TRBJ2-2	TGCAGCGGGATAGGGGTAGAAAAGGGCGCCGGGGAGCTGTTTTTT	CSGIGVEKGAGELFF
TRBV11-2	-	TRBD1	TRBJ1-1	TGTGCCAGCAGCCCGCAGGACAGGGGGCCGAACACTGAAGCTTTCTTT	CASSPQDRGPNTEAFF
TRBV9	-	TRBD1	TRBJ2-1	TGTGCCAGCAGCCCAGGGACAGGGGGCTCGTATGAGCAGTTCTTC	CASSPGTGGSYEQFF
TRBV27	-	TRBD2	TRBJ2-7	TGTGCCAGCAAAGGACTAGCGGGAGCCTACGAGCAGTACTTC	CASKGLAGAYEQYF
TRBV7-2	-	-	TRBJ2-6	TGTGCCAGCAGCCACCCGGACCGGGGGTCTGGGGCCAACGTCCTGACTTTC	CASSHPDRGSGANVLTF
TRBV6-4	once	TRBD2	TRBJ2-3	TGTGCCAGCAGTGACTCCCCTGGGAGCGGGGGGACAGATACGCAGTATTTT	CASSDSPGSGGTDTQYF
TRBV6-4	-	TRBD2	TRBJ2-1	TGTGCCAGCAGTATAGCGGGGGGGCAGACGAATGAGCAGTTCTTC	CASSIAGGQTNEQFF
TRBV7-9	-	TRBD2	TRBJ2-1	TGTGCCGAGCGGGGGAGCTCCTACAATGAGCAGTTCTTC	CAERGSSYNEQFF
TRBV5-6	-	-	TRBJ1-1	TGTGCCAGCAGCTTCGGCACTGAAGCTTTCTTT	CASSFGTEAFF